The sequence of this T cell receptor beta chain was determined in a study of cytomegalovirus exposure and HLA in healthy donors. Findings and caveats of the study: Around 160 TCR beta chains were listed as cytomegalovirus-associated.

This clone showed up many times. The antigen is undetermined. This PCR relied on a set of 60 Vbeta primers and 13 Jbeta primers. Clones were sequenced by immunoSEQ multiplex PCR, and TCRdb holds only the in-frame ones, with some missing. The sample lists about 65,000 clones, 60% to 80% occurring once. The CDR3 runs 16 residues. V was pared by 1 base and J by 4 bases, with 7 bases of the junction left unmatched. Germline V gene lookup returns CDR1 LNHNV and CDR2 YYDKDF (reference sequence). Sequenced material: PBMCs. The clonotype originates from a man between 25 and 39 years old in good health and CMV-seronegative. V gene TRBV15 combines with J gene TRBJ2-1; 7 positions agree with TRBD2. The CDR3 protein is CATSRGPGGEYNEQFF. CDR3 in DNA: TGTGCCACCAGCAGAGGCCCGGGGGGAGAATACAATGAGCAGTTCTTC.